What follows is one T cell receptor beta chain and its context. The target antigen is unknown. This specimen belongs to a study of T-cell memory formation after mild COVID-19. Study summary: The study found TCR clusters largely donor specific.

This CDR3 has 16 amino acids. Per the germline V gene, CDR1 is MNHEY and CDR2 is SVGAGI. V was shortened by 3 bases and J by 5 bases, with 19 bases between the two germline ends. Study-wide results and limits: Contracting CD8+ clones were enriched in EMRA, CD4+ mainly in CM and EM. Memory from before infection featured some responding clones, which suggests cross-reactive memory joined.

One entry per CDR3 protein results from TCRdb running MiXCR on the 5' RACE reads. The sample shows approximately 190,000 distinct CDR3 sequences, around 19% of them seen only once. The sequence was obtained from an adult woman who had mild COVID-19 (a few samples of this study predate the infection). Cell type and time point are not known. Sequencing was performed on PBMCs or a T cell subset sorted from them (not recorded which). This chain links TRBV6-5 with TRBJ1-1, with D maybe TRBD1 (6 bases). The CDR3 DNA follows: TGTGCCAGCAGTTATTCGACGGGGGGCGCAGGGACTGAAGCTTTCTTT. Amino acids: CASSYSTGGAGTEAFF.